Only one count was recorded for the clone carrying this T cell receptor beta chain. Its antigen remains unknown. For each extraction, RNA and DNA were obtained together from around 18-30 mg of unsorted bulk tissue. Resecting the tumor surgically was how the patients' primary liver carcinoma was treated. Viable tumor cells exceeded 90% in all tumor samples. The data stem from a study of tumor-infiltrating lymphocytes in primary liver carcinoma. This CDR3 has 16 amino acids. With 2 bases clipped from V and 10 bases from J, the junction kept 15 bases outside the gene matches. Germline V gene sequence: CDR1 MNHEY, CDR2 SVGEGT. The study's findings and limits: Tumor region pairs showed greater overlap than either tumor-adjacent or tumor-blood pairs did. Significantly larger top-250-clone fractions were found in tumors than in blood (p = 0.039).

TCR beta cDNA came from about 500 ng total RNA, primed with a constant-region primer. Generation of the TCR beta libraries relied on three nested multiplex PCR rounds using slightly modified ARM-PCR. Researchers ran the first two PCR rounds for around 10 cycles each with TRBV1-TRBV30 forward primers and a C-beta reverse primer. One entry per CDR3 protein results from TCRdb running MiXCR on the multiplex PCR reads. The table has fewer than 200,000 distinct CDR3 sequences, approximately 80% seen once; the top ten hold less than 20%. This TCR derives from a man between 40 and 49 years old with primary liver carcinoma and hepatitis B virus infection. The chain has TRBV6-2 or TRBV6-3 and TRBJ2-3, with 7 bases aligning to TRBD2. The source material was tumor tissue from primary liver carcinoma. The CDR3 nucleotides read TGTGCCAGCAGTTACGACAAGGCGGGAGTAATTGATGCGCAGTATTTT. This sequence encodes CASSYDKAGVIDAQYF.